These 3 T cell receptor beta chains were sequenced from one sample in a study of siplizumab effects on memory and regulatory T cells. Sequenced by immunoSEQ multiplex PCR; TCRdb stores in-frame clones only, minus some. The top ten clones hold 1.1% of a sample with over 90,000 clones, around nine tenths of them seen once. Sample: CD4+ T cells sorted from blood. These receptors were obtained from a human donor in good health.

V is TRBV2 and J is TRBJ2-5; no definite D call. Trimming pared 4 bases from V and 6 bases from J, leaving 6 bases between. The germline gives CDR1 SNHLY, CDR2 FYNNEI. This CDR3 has 11 residues. The CDR3 sequence: CASSGPKTQYF. The CDR3 DNA is TGTGCCAGCAGTGGACCCAAGACCCAGTACTTC.

This clone was counted only a few times. This chain connects TRBV2 to TRBJ1-1; tentative D call: TRBD1 (5 bases). This CDR3 has 11 residues. Per germline, CDR1 SNHLY and CDR2 FYNNEI. V was trimmed by 6 bases and J by 5 bases, leaving 7 bases between them. The CDR3: CASRGVTEAFF. The CDR3 DNA follows: TGTGCCAGCAGGGGGGTGACTGAAGCTTTCTTT.

The gene calls are TRBV9 and TRBJ2-3; D uncertain. The CDR3 loop spans 15 amino acids. V dropped 3 bases and J dropped 2 bases, with 13 bases sitting between them. Germline V lookup: CDR1 SGDLS, CDR2 YYNGEE. The CDR3 loop is CASSGSRILTDTQYF. CDR3 nucleotides: TGTGCCAGCAGCGGCAGCCGGATACTCACAGATACGCAGTATTTT.